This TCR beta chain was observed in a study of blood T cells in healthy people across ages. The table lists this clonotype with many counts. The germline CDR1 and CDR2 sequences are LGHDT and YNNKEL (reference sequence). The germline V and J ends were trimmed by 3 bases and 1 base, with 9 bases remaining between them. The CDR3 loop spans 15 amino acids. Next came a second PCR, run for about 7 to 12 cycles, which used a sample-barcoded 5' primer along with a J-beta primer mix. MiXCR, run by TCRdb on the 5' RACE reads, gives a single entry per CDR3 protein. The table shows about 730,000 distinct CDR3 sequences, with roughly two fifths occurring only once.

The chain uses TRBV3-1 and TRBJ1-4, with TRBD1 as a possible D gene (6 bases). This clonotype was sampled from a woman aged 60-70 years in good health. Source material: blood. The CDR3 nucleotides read TGTGCCAGCAGCCAGCCGGGACAAACTAATGAAAAACTGTTTTTT. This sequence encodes CASSQPGQTNEKLFF.